This passage covers 32 T cell receptor beta chains from one sample sequenced in a study of cytotoxic CD8 clonotypes in ibrutinib-treated CLL. Generated by immunoSEQ multiplex PCR, the TCRdb table keeps only in-frame clones and is missing some. The table records around 310,000 clones, roughly 79% of them present only once. The sequencing used PBMCs, collected before ibrutinib treatment. These TCRs come from a human donor with chronic lymphocytic leukemia.

In DNA form, the CDR3 reads TGTGCCAGCAGTGAATATGGCGAGGTAGGGGGCGGTTACAATGAGCAGTTCTTC. Amino acid sequence: CASSEYGEVGGGYNEQFF. V and J are TRBV25-1 and TRBJ2-1; 7 positions agree with TRBD1. The CDR3 length is 18 residues. V shed 0 bases and J 4 bases; nucleotides not matched to a gene: 12. The germline gives CDR1 MGHDK, CDR2 SYGVNS.

This clone showed up just once. V is TRBV6-5 and J is TRBJ1-5; D gene ambiguous. In germline, CDR1 is MNHEY, CDR2 SVGAGI. This CDR3 has 11 amino acids. V lost 6 bases to trimming and J lost 15 bases, with 15 bases between them. CDR3 DNA: TGTGCCAGCAGGAGGGCCGGGGTAAGGCATTTT. Its translation is CASRRAGVRHF.

The chain joins TRBV6-5 to TRBJ2-1, with no clear D. V lost 8 bases to trimming and J lost 6 bases, with 8 bases between them. The CDR3 totals 11 residues. Germline V lookup: CDR1 MNHEY, CDR2 SVGAGI. DNA for the CDR3: TGTGCCAGCGAAAGAGTCAATGAGCAGTTCTTC. The encoded protein is CASERVNEQFF.

V usage is TRBV7-9 and J usage is TRBJ2-3; a possible D gene is TRBD2 (5 bases). This CDR3 region has 14 residues. V gave up 6 bases and J gave up 6 bases, with 16 bases separating them. Germline V gives CDR1 SEHNR, CDR2 FQNEAQ (reference sequence). Written as DNA, the CDR3 is TGTGCCAGCAGGGGCCCCGGGGAACCGGATACGCAGTATTTT. It yields the protein CASRGPGEPDTQYF. Drawing the rest from reference TRBV7-9 and TRBJ2-3, the complete variable domain is DTGVSQNPRHKITKRGQNVTFRCDPISEHNRLYWYRQTLGQGPEFLTYFQNEAQLEKSRLLSDRFSAERPKGSFSTLEIQRTEQGDSAMYLCASRGPGEPDTQYFGPGTRLTVL.

The chain combines TRBV5-1 with TRBJ2-7; TRBD1 agrees at 10 bases. The ends lost 0 bases at V and 4 bases at J; junction bases unmatched: 10. Germline loops: CDR1 SGHRS, CDR2 YFSETQ. This CDR3 is 17 amino acids long. The CDR3: CASSLAPRTGGMYEQYF. The DNA for the CDR3 is TGCGCCAGCAGCTTGGCCCCTCGGACAGGGGGAATGTACGAGCAGTACTTC.

The chain has TRBV5-6 and TRBJ1-3; possible D gene TRBD1, 6 bases. This CDR3 contains 18 residues. V lost 4 bases to trimming and J lost 4 bases, with 24 bases between them. CDR1 is SGHDT, CDR2 YYEEEE, per germline. The CDR3 spells CASSNRRIGGAYGNTIYF. CDR3 DNA: TGTGCCAGCAGCAACAGGAGAATTGGGGGCGCCTACGGAAACACCATATATTTT.

V gene TRBV6-5 combines with J gene TRBJ1-3; D gene unclear. This CDR3 has 15 residues. V was clipped by 6 bases and J by 0 bases, with 12 bases between them. Germline V gene sequence: CDR1 MNHEY, CDR2 SVGAGI. The CDR3 is CASSPFGYSGNTIYF. For the CDR3, the DNA is TGTGCCAGCAGCCCATTTGGATACTCTGGAAACACCATATATTTT.

The V call is TRBV9, the J call TRBJ2-1; D gene unclear. Germline CDR1 and CDR2: SGDLS and YYNGEE. The CDR3 extends over 14 amino acids. V was trimmed by 1 base and J by 3 bases, leaving 8 bases between them. The CDR3: CASSVRQHYNEQFF. For the CDR3, the DNA is TGTGCCAGCAGCGTAAGGCAGCACTACAATGAGCAGTTCTTC.

The chain couples TRBV7-2 to TRBJ2-2; D may be TRBD2 (6 bases). V gave up 5 bases and J gave up 0 bases, with 19 bases separating them. The CDR3 is 18 residues long. Per the germline V gene, CDR1 is SGHTA and CDR2 is FQGNSA. The CDR3 coding sequence is TGTGCCAGCAGCACACCGCGGGGTAGCAGCTCGAACACCGGGGAGCTGTTTTTT. Translated, it gives CASSTPRGSSSNTGELFF.

This clone occurred once. The chain employs TRBV29-1 and TRBJ2-5; 10 bases map to TRBD2. CDR1 is SQVTM, CDR2 ANQGSEA, per germline. V gave up 6 bases and J gave up 1 base; unmatched junction bases: 8. The CDR3 covers 15 residues. The CDR3 loop reads CSVPRSGRGQETQYF. The CDR3, as DNA: TGCAGCGTCCCCCGAAGCGGGAGGGGCCAAGAGACCCAGTACTTC.

V gene TRBV6-1 combines with J gene TRBJ2-7, with a tentative D call TRBD2 (5 bases). Germline CDR1 reads MNHNS; CDR2 reads SASEGT. V dropped 7 bases and J dropped 6 bases, with 22 bases sitting between them. This CDR3 is built from 15 residues. The CDR3, as DNA: TGTGCCAGCAACCAGGACTTTCTGGGGTGGAGCGAGCAGTACTTC. Amino acids: CASNQDFLGWSEQYF.

The chain couples TRBV19 to TRBJ2-5, with TRBD2 matching 7 bases. V shed 4 bases, J shed 4 bases, and the junction held 6 bases outside the gene matches. CDR1 and CDR2 (germline): LNHDA, SQIVND (reference sequence). The CDR3 is 14 residues long. CDR3 sequence reads: CASSKISGPETQYF. DNA of the CDR3: TGTGCCAGTAGTAAAATTAGCGGGCCAGAGACCCAGTACTTC.

This clone is a singleton in its sample. CDR3 residues: CASSLIGVTTGGSQYF. The CDR3 region has the DNA TGTGCCAGCAGTTTAATTGGGGTGACGACAGGGGGATCGCAGTACTTC. The chain employs TRBV28 and TRBJ2-7; 9 positions agree with TRBD1. Looked up from germline, CDR1 is MDHEN and CDR2 is SYDVKM. The CDR3 length is 16 residues. The ends lost 2 bases at V and 9 bases at J; junction bases unmatched: 14.

The count of this clone is one. The genes are TRBV9 and TRBJ2-2; D gene uncertain. The CDR3 totals 16 residues. The ends were cut back, 0 bases at V and 3 bases at J, with 12 bases in the middle. Germline V lookup: CDR1 SGDLS, CDR2 YYNGEE. The CDR3 loop is CASSVVPNADTGELFF. CDR3 nucleotides: TGTGCCAGCAGCGTAGTCCCCAATGCGGACACCGGGGAGCTGTTTTTT.

The V call is TRBV2, the J call TRBJ2-2; perhaps TRBD1 as D (6 bases). Trimming left V 3 bases short and J 6 bases short, with 14 bases between. CDR3 length equals 15 residues. CDR1 is SNHLY, CDR2 FYNNEI, per germline. The CDR3 reads CASSDGRGRAGELFF. The CDR3 DNA sequence: TGTGCCAGCAGTGATGGCAGGGGAAGGGCCGGGGAGCTGTTTTTT.

The chain has TRBV9 and TRBJ2-3; D unresolved. Germline assignment: CDR1 SGDLS and CDR2 YYNGEE. The CDR3 totals 14 residues. The ends were cut back, 2 bases at V and 2 bases at J, with 9 bases in the middle. The CDR3 is CASSVISYTDTQYF. CDR3 DNA sequence: TGTGCCAGCAGCGTGATTTCATACACAGATACGCAGTATTTT.

This sequence joins TRBV18 and TRBJ2-5, with D perhaps being TRBD1 or TRBD2 (5 bases each). V was trimmed by 1 base and J by 2 bases, leaving 11 bases between them. This CDR3 has 15 residues. Germline CDR1 is KGHSH and CDR2 is LQKENI. The CDR3 DNA reads TGTGCCAGCTCACCACTTATCGGGGCTCAAGAGACCCAGTACTTC. It yields the protein CASSPLIGAQETQYF.

The chain employs TRBV4-2 and TRBJ2-1; D is unclear. The CDR3 is made up of 18 amino acids. In germline, CDR1 is LGHNA, CDR2 YNFKEQ. V dropped 4 bases and J dropped 6 bases, with 25 bases sitting between them. The CDR3 DNA reads TGTGCCAGCAGCCTCCTAGGAGTAGCAGCACCCTACACCAATGAGCAGTTCTTC. Its translation: CASSLLGVAAPYTNEQFF.

V gene TRBV6-1 combines with J gene TRBJ2-2; possibly TRBD2 for D (5 bases). The CDR3 runs 14 residues. The V end lost 7 bases, the J end lost 5 bases, and 14 bases lay between the germline ends. Germline V gives CDR1 MNHNS, CDR2 SASEGT. The CDR3 sequence: CASKGSGWTGELFF. CDR3 bases: TGTGCCAGCAAAGGGAGTGGTTGGACCGGGGAGCTGTTTTTT.

Details on this clone: Other nucleotide sequences in the sample specify the same CDR3. V usage is TRBV30 and J usage is TRBJ2-5; no clear D gene. Germline V gene sequence: CDR1 GTSNPN, CDR2 SVGIG (reference sequence). Trimming stripped 0 bases from V and 4 bases from J, with 6 bases between. This CDR3 contains 12 residues. The DNA of the CDR3 is TGTGCCTGGAGTGTAATCCGAGAGACCCAGTACTTC. Protein: CAWSVIRETQYF.

The chain recombines TRBV14 with TRBJ2-1; TRBD2 matches at 7 bases. The CDR3 consists of 16 residues. Germline CDR1 and CDR2: SGHDN and FVKESK. V was pared by 4 bases and J by 0 bases, with 6 bases of the junction left unmatched. The CDR3 loop is CASSRVGGSSYNEQFF. In DNA form, the CDR3 reads TGTGCCAGCAGCCGCGTCGGGGGGAGCTCCTACAATGAGCAGTTCTTC. Supplemented by reference TRBV14 and TRBJ2-1, the full variable domain reads EAGVTQFPSHSVIEKGQTVTLRCDPISGHDNLYWYRRVMGKEIKFLLHFVKESKQDESGMPNNRFLAERTGGTYSTLKVQPAELEDSGVYFCASSRVGGSSYNEQFFGPGTRLTVL.

J is TRBJ2-1 and V is TRBV7-9; D ambiguous. CDR1 and CDR2 from the germline V gene are SEHNR and FQNEAQ (reference sequence). Deletions cut 2 bases from V and 7 bases from J, with 12 bases between. The CDR3 loop spans 14 amino acids. The DNA of the CDR3 is TGTGCCAGCAGCTTATTACCCGGGTTGAATGAGCAGTTCTTC. Amino acids: CASSLLPGLNEQFF.

J is TRBJ1-5 and V is TRBV20-1; perhaps TRBD1 as D (6 bases). The germline V gene encodes CDR1 DFQATT and CDR2 SNEGSKA (reference sequence). V lost 7 bases and J lost 7, with 11 bases in between. The CDR3 totals 11 residues. CDR3 DNA sequence: TGCAGTGTGTCGAGGGGGCAGCCCCAGCATTTT. Protein sequence: CSVSRGQPQHF.

This clone was counted once. The chain recombines TRBV7-2 with TRBJ1-2; 8 bases align to TRBD1. V lost 5 bases to trimming and J lost 7 bases; unmatched junction nucleotides: 6. The CDR3 length is 13 residues. Germline assignment: CDR1 SGHTA and CDR2 FQGNSA. CDR3 protein: CASSAVTGGGYTF. For the CDR3, the DNA is TGTGCCAGCAGCGCAGTCACAGGGGGTGGCTACACCTTC.

This chain joins TRBV5-6 and TRBJ1-5; 8 bases fit TRBD1. Germline CDR1 is SGHDT and CDR2 is YYEEEE. The V segment lost 0 bases and the J segment 6 bases; nucleotides outside the gene matches: 2. CDR3 length equals 14 residues. CDR3 sequence: CASSLVGQGQPQHF. DNA of the CDR3: TGTGCCAGCAGCTTGGTAGGACAGGGTCAGCCCCAGCATTTT.

The CDR3 DNA reads as TGTGCCAGCACGATCGAGCGGGAGCCCTACGAGCAGTACTTC. Translation gives CASTIEREPYEQYF. The chain carries TRBV28 and TRBJ2-7; TRBD2 matches at 8 bases. The trim removed 7 bases at V and 2 bases at J, leaving 7 bases unmatched. The CDR3 is 14 residues long. Germline lookup yields CDR1 MDHEN and CDR2 SYDVKM.

This sequence joins TRBV7-6 and TRBJ2-7; 11 nucleotides align to TRBD2. Germline V gene sequence: CDR1 SGHVS, CDR2 FNYEAQ. CDR3 length: 17 residues. V lost 1 base, J lost 4 bases, and 9 bases stayed unmatched. The CDR3 DNA reads as TGTGCCAGCAGCTTAGAGGATGCGGCTAGCGGGAGGTACGAGCAGTACTTC. This sequence encodes CASSLEDAASGRYEQYF.

Here the CDR3 DNA reads TGTGCCAGCAGTGCGAGCGGGAGGAACACCGGGGAGCTGTTTTTT. As protein: CASSASGRNTGELFF. The chain is built from TRBV2 and TRBJ2-2; 8 bases are a match to TRBD2. The CDR3 is 15 residues long. V dropped 4 bases and J dropped 1; count of bases not matched to a gene: 2. In germline, CDR1 is SNHLY, CDR2 FYNNEI.

V is TRBV7-3 and J is TRBJ1-2, with D possibly being TRBD1 (6 bases). The CDR3 consists of 16 residues. Trimming shortened V by 1 base and J by 5 bases, and 17 bases separated the two germline ends. Germline V gene lookup returns CDR1 SGHTA and CDR2 FQGTGA. The CDR3 coding sequence is TGTGCCAGCAGCTTAAGATCCGGGGGGCCGAAGTATGGCTACACCTTC. Protein product: CASSLRSGGPKYGYTF. Complete variable domain (other parts from reference TRBV7-3 and TRBJ1-2): GAGVSQTPSNKVTEKGKYVELRCDPISGHTALYWYRQSLGQGPEFLIYFQGTGAADDSGLPNDRFFAVRPEGSVSTLKIQRTERGDSAVYLCASSLRSGGPKYGYTFGSGTRLTVV.

Judged by abundance, this clone is large (0.1 to 1%). This specimen includes other DNA sequences encoding the same CDR3. V gene TRBV4-2 combines with J gene TRBJ2-7; D not resolved. There are 14 residues in the CDR3. Looked up from germline, CDR1 is LGHNA and CDR2 is YNFKEQ. The V end lost 0 bases, the J end lost 2 bases, and 8 bases lay between the germline ends. Here the CDR3 reads CASSQEYGPYEQYF. The DNA of the CDR3 is TGTGCCAGCAGCCAAGAGTACGGTCCCTACGAGCAGTACTTC.

The CDR3 DNA reads TGTGCCAGCAGTGGGACTAGCGACGCAGATACGCAGTATTTT. This gives the protein CASSGTSDADTQYF. The J gene is TRBJ2-3, the V gene TRBV6-6; 10 bases match TRBD2. Per germline, CDR1 MNHNY and CDR2 SVGAGI (reference sequence). CDR3 length: 14 residues. V lost 5 bases to trimming and J lost 4 bases; unmatched junction nucleotides: 3.

This chain uses TRBV19 with TRBJ1-5; D not certain. The CDR3 sequence is 13 residues long. Trimming shortened V by 5 bases and J by 5 bases, and 10 bases separated the two germline ends. Germline V lookup: CDR1 LNHDA, CDR2 SQIVND (reference sequence). The CDR3 reads CASSRASDQPQHF. The CDR3 nucleotides are TGTGCCAGTAGTCGGGCATCAGATCAGCCCCAGCATTTT.